The 20 T cell receptor beta chains given below trace back to one sample, sequenced in a study of lymphopenia after photon versus proton radiotherapy. Assay used: immunoSEQ multiplex PCR; TCRdb lists only in-frame clones, some missing. The repertoire holds about 70,000 clones, with roughly 90% as singletons. The material was peripheral blood, obtained from a patient treated with photon-based radiotherapy. The receptors derive from a woman aged 40 to 55 with cholangiocarcinoma.

The gene calls are TRBV19 and TRBJ2-7; no firm D call. Germline lookup yields CDR1 LNHDA and CDR2 SQIVND (reference sequence). The CDR3 is 14 residues long. The V end was cut by 3 bases, the J end by 0 bases, with 9 bases between. CDR3 in amino acids: CASSIFPSSYEQYF. The CDR3 DNA reads TGTGCCAGTAGTATTTTCCCTAGCTCCTACGAGCAGTACTTC.

This chain connects TRBV7-2 to TRBJ1-2; a possible D gene is TRBD1 (5 bases). The V gene's germline CDR1 is SGHTA and CDR2 FQGNSA. The CDR3 length is 11 residues. Trimming removed 6 bases from V and 5 bases from J, with 7 bases in between. For the CDR3, the DNA is TGTGCCAGCAGTGCAGGGTATGGCTACACCTTC. Translating gives CASSAGYGYTF.

This chain connects TRBV10-2 to TRBJ1-5, with 7 bases identical to TRBD1. V shed 3 bases and J 6 bases; nucleotides not matched to a gene: 8. CDR3 length: 15 residues. Germline assignment: CDR1 WSHSY and CDR2 SAAADI. This CDR3 reads CASSDRQGLTQPQHF. The CDR3 nucleotides are TGCGCCAGCAGTGACCGACAGGGTCTTACTCAGCCCCAGCATTTT.

V usage is TRBV5-1 and J usage is TRBJ2-1, with D tentatively TRBD2 (6 bases). CDR1 and CDR2 (germline): SGHRS, YFSETQ. The CDR3 extends over 16 amino acids. Trimming stripped 5 bases from V and 0 bases from J, with 15 bases between. The CDR3, as DNA: TGCGCCAGCAGGCCCACTAGCTCCCACTCCTACAATGAGCAGTTCTTC. Its translation: CASRPTSSHSYNEQFF.

This chain connects TRBV6-5 to TRBJ2-1; no definite D call. The CDR3 has 15 residues. V lost 5 bases to trimming and J lost 0 bases, with 11 bases between them. Germline V lookup: CDR1 MNHEY, CDR2 SVGAGI. CDR3 in DNA: TGTGCCAGCAGTCGAGACCGCAGCTCCTACAATGAGCAGTTCTTC. It codes for CASSRDRSSYNEQFF.

CDR3 sequence: CASSQVPGVYTNEQYF. The CDR3 DNA follows: TGCGCCAGCAGCCAAGTCCCGGGCGTCTACACGAACGAGCAGTACTTC. The chain carries TRBV4-1 and TRBJ2-7, with D uncertain. V was shortened by 1 base and J by 5 bases, with 18 bases between the two germline ends. This CDR3 comprises 16 residues. The germline gives CDR1 MGHRA, CDR2 YSYEKL.

The V gene is TRBV28, the J gene TRBJ2-7; D is tentatively TRBD1 or TRBD2 (5 bases each). Germline CDR1 is MDHEN and CDR2 is SYDVKM. Trimming pared 5 bases from V and 3 bases from J, leaving 20 bases between. The CDR3 runs to 16 residues. Written as DNA, the CDR3 is TGTGCCAGCAGTCGAACGAGGGTGCAGGGCCTCTACGAGCAGTACTTC. Its translation: CASSRTRVQGLYEQYF.

This sequence joins TRBV7-2 and TRBJ2-3; 9 nucleotides line up with TRBD2. The CDR3 is 16 amino acids. Germline V gene data show CDR1 as SGHTA and CDR2 as FQGNSA. J lost 2 bases, V lost 3 bases, and 6 bases had no gene match. Written as DNA, the CDR3 is TGTGCCAGCAGCTTGTTGGCGGGGGGGGTCACAGATACGCAGTATTTT. Encoded protein: CASSLLAGGVTDTQYF.

The chain is built from TRBV5-5 and TRBJ2-3; perhaps TRBD1 as D (6 bases). The CDR3 contains 14 residues. Trimming took off 4 bases at V and 3 bases at J, with 12 bases between the two ends. CDR1 SGHKS and CDR2 YYEKEE come from the germline V gene (reference sequence). The CDR3 is CASSLDRRTDTQYF. CDR3 DNA sequence: TGTGCCAGCAGCCTGGACAGAAGAACAGATACGCAGTATTTT.

The chain uses TRBV19 and TRBJ1-1; weak D call: TRBD1 (5 bases). This CDR3 is 13 amino acids long. Germline CDR1 LNHDA, CDR2 SQIVND (reference sequence). Deletions cut 7 bases from V and 3 bases from J, with 12 bases between. For the CDR3, the DNA is TGTGCCAGTACCGTAGACAGTTACACTGAAGCTTTCTTT. Translation: CASTVDSYTEAFF.

The chain couples TRBV28 to TRBJ2-5, with D unresolved. V gave up 7 bases and J gave up 2 bases, with 17 bases separating them. CDR3 length equals 15 residues. Germline values: CDR1 MDHEN, CDR2 SYDVKM. The CDR3 spells CASNPPGHNQETQYF. The CDR3 nucleotides are TGTGCCAGCAATCCACCGGGCCATAATCAAGAGACCCAGTACTTC.

The chain recombines TRBV27 with TRBJ2-3; TRBD2 matches 10 bases. Losses at the gene ends were 7 bases for V and 8 bases for J; bases not matched to a gene: 12. This CDR3 spans 15 amino acids. CDR1 MNHEY and CDR2 SMNVEV come from the germline V gene (reference sequence). The CDR3 loop reads CASTSSSGGWSTQYF. The CDR3 nucleotides are TGTGCCAGCACCTCCAGTAGCGGGGGGTGGAGTACGCAGTATTTT.

This chain uses TRBV5-1 with TRBJ2-7, with D possibly matching TRBD2 (6 bases). Germline CDR1 is SGHRS and CDR2 is YFSETQ. The CDR3 is 14 residues long. Trimming removed 0 bases from V and 3 bases from J, with 10 bases in between. CDR3 region: CASSLVPGGYEQYF. The CDR3 DNA sequence: TGCGCCAGCAGCTTGGTTCCCGGGGGCTACGAGCAGTACTTC.

The rearrangement joins TRBV28 to TRBJ1-1; D might be TRBD1 (6 bases). CDR3 size: 11 residues. The germline V and J ends were trimmed by 10 bases and 2 bases, with 8 bases remaining between them. Germline-derived CDR1 and CDR2 are MDHEN and SYDVKM. CDR3 region: CAIQGNTEAFF. In DNA, the CDR3 is TGTGCCATACAGGGTAACACTGAAGCTTTCTTT.

The chain has TRBV14 and TRBJ2-7; no clear D gene. The germline V gene has CDR1 SGHDN and CDR2 FVKESK. The CDR3 totals 15 residues. The V and J ends lost 5 bases and 2 bases respectively, with 16 bases between them. The CDR3: CASSTWVGSAYEQYF. The DNA of the CDR3 is TGTGCCAGCAGCACTTGGGTGGGATCCGCCTACGAGCAGTACTTC.

The rearrangement uses TRBV7-6 and TRBJ1-6; 7 bases match TRBD1. Unmatched junction bases numbered 10, after V lost 5 bases and J lost 9 bases. CDR3 length: 15 residues. Looked up from germline, CDR1 is SGHVS and CDR2 is FNYEAQ. CDR3 bases: TGTGCCAGCAGCCCCAGACAGGGCCAAGCTTCACCCCTCCACTTT. It specifies CASSPRQGQASPLHF.

The V call is TRBV10-3, the J call TRBJ2-7; no clear D gene. Germline V gene lookup returns CDR1 ENHRY and CDR2 SYGVKD. This CDR3 comprises 12 residues. V lost 3 bases and J lost 5, with 8 bases in between. Written as DNA, the CDR3 is TGTGCCATCAGTGAAGGGCAGAACGAGCAGTACTTC. It codes for CAISEGQNEQYF.

This clone was seen just once. The rearrangement links TRBV7-9 to TRBJ1-2, with 10 bases fitting TRBD1. The V and J ends lost 1 base and 7 bases, in that order; junction bases with no gene match: 9. Germline CDR1 reads SEHNR; CDR2 reads FQNEAQ (reference sequence). The CDR3 is 16 amino acids. The CDR3 region is CASSLGPDRGLGGYTF. DNA for the CDR3: TGTGCCAGCAGCTTAGGGCCCGACAGGGGGCTCGGTGGCTACACCTTC.

The chain employs TRBV9 and TRBJ1-1, with D uncertain. Trimming stripped 5 bases from V and 1 base from J, with 12 bases between. Germline-derived CDR1 and CDR2 are SGDLS and YYNGEE. The CDR3 runs 14 residues. The CDR3 reads CASRAGPTNTEAFF. The CDR3 region has the DNA TGTGCCAGCAGGGCAGGACCGACGAACACTGAAGCTTTCTTT.

The chain carries TRBV7-3 and TRBJ2-6; no firm D call. The CDR3 extends over 16 amino acids. The V end was cut by 3 bases, the J end by 2 bases, with 11 bases between. CDR1 is SGHTA, CDR2 FQGTGA, per germline. CDR3 residues: CASSFTPGPGANVLTF. CDR3 nucleotides: TGTGCCAGCAGCTTTACCCCGGGTCCTGGGGCCAACGTCCTGACTTTC.